The present T cell receptor (beta chain) was sequenced within a study of T cell responses to AZD1222 COVID-19 vaccine. The ends were cut back, 3 bases at V and 1 base at J, with 15 bases in the middle. The CDR3 contains 16 residues. In germline, CDR1 is LNHDA, CDR2 SQIVND (reference sequence). TCRdb keeps only in-frame clones here, not all; method: immunoSEQ multiplex PCR. The table shows 130,000 to 150,000 clones, with 70% to 90% occurring only once. The receptor was isolated from an adult in good health. The sequences come from peripheral blood, collected on day 0 of AZD1222 vaccination. The chain links TRBV19 to TRBJ1-1, with D unclear. The CDR3 protein is CASSILQDTQNTEAFF. The CDR3, as DNA: TGTGCCAGTAGTATCCTACAAGACACCCAGAACACTGAAGCTTTCTTT.